This T cell receptor beta chain is drawn from a study of blood T cell repertoires in COVID-19. As for the study in general: The United States, Italy and Spain provided the acute and convalescent COVID-19 samples. In each case, the material was cDNA or gDNA derived from T cells, B-cell-depleted T cells, or PBMCs.

Patients at the Seattle site were enrolled during active infection and followed longitudinally. In germline, CDR1 is KGHSH, CDR2 LQKENI. The V gene lost 5 bases and the J gene lost 0 bases, with 8 bases spanning the gap. The CDR3 is made up of 14 amino acids. In the original analysis: Reference gene primer amplification gave estimated nucleated cell counts. The method was immunoSEQ multiplex PCR; TCRdb's version includes in-frame clones alone and lacks a portion of them. D and trimming come from the DNA, and the V and J calls and clone size come from that table. Of 150,000 to 200,000 clones in the sample, roughly 84% are singletons; the top ten hold around 7%.

The specimen sequenced was peripheral blood. The chain links TRBV18 to TRBJ1-5; D gene unclear. The clonotype originates from a woman aged 40 to 49 with COVID-19, enrolled during active disease. For the CDR3, the DNA is TGTGCCAGCTCATTAGATTATAGCAATCAGCCCCAGCATTTT. This translates into CASSLDYSNQPQHF.